This TCR beta chain was profiled in a study of human thymus T cells. Only in-frame clones appear in the TCRdb table, and some are missing; sequencing was by immunoSEQ multiplex PCR. This table holds tens of thousands of clones, around 96% found once. Study results and limitations: Overlap was high between thymic repertoires from unrelated individuals, as reported in related research. Blood and thymic repertoires both appeared biased in V and J gene usage.

Thymus specimens were resections from corrective heart surgery. Serving as donors were healthy Finnish infants, each of whom was having open corrective surgery for congenital heart defects. Trimming cost V 5 bases and J 6 bases, with 15 bases left between them. CDR3 length: 13 residues. Looked up from germline, CDR1 is SGHRS and CDR2 is YFSETQ. About this clone itself: Antigen: not known.

V and J are TRBV5-1 and TRBJ2-7; D call uncertain. What was sequenced was thymus tissue. This TCR was sampled from a boy younger than two with a congenital heart defect but otherwise immunologically healthy. The CDR3 nucleotides are TGCGCCAGCAGTTTCCTAGGACCCCGCGAGCAGTACTTC. The encoded protein is CASSFLGPREQYF.